This T cell receptor beta chain was sequenced in a study of cytomegalovirus exposure and HLA in healthy donors. Study-wide points: Previously analyzed data showed that most TCR beta V segments were productive at a frequency of about 90% or about 30%. A missense DCLRE1C variant was associated with V- and J-gene trimming of TCR beta chains in a later analysis, and an independent cohort replicated the association.

A note on this clone: Its cognate antigen is unknown.

Though nominally healthy at sampling, donors likely had unrecorded immune exposures. The PCR contained 60 Vbeta and 13 Jbeta primers. TCRdb's table, derived via immunoSEQ multiplex PCR, lists solely in-frame clones and lacks some. Here the sample spans 150,000 to 200,000 clones, 70% to 80% being singletons. This receptor was obtained from a woman in her fifties or sixties in good health and CMV-seronegative. The sequenced sample was PBMCs.

The DNA for the CDR3 is TGTGCCAGCAGTGAATATCCCGCGCCAACCGGGGAGACCCAGTACTTC. It codes for CASSEYPAPTGETQYF. The chain employs TRBV6-1 and TRBJ2-5; no definite D call. Germline assignment: CDR1 MNHNS and CDR2 SASEGT. The CDR3 length is 16 residues. V lost 2 bases and J lost 5, with 18 bases in between.